This TCR beta chain comes out of a study of blood T cell repertoires in COVID-19. Study context: The United States, Italy and Spain provided the acute and convalescent COVID-19 samples. Sample material is recorded as cDNA or gDNA derived from T cells, B-cell-depleted T cells, or PBMCs.

As handled by the study authors: Nucleated cell counts were estimated from reference gene primer amplification. Assay: immunoSEQ multiplex PCR; the TCRdb copy retains only in-frame clones and omits some. Clone size and V and J calls were adopted from that table, with D and trimming inferred from the DNA. The sample gives about 220,000 clones, 84% of which show up once; 20% is in the top ten. The CDR3 loop spans 18 amino acids. The junction had 17 bases not matched to a gene; V was cut back by 3 bases and J by 4 bases. Germline V gene sequence: CDR1 SGHRS, CDR2 YFSETQ. The origin of this receptor is a man aged 25-45 years with active or convalescent COVID-19. Sequenced: peripheral blood. The rearrangement joins TRBV5-1 to TRBJ2-7; TRBD2 matches at 9 bases. In DNA, the CDR3 is TGCGCCAGCAGCTCCGCCGGTGTGGGTCCAGCGGGGGGATACGAGCAGTACTTC. It yields the protein CASSSAGVGPAGGYEQYF.